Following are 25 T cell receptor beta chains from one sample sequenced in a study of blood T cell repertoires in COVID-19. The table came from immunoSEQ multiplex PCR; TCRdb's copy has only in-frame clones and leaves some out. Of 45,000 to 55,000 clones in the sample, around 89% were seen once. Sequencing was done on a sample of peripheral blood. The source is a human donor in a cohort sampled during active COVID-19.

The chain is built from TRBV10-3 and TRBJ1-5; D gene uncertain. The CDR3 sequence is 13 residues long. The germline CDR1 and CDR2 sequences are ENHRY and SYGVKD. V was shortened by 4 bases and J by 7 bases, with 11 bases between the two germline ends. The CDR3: CAISAEVVQPQHF. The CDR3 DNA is TGTGCCATCAGTGCTGAGGTAGTCCAGCCCCAGCATTTT.

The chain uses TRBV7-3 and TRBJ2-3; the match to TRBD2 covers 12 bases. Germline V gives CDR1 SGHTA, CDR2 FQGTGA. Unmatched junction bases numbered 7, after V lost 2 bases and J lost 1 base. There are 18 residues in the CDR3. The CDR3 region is CASSLPASGGAGTDTQYF. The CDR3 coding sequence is TGTGCCAGCAGCTTACCAGCTAGCGGGGGGGCGGGCACAGATACGCAGTATTTT.

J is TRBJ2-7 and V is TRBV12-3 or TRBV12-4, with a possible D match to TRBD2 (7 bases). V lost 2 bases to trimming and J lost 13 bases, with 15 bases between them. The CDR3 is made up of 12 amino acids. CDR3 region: CASSLNVGGLYF. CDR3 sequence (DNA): TGTGCCAGCAGTTTAAACGTGGGGGGGCTCTACTTC.

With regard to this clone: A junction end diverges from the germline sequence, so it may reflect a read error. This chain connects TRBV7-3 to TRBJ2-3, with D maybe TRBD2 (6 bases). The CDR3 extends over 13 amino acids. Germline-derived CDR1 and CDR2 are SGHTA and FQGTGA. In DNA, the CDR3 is TGTGCCAGCAGCTTAACGACGGACTACGGGCTGAATTTT. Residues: CASSLTTDYGLNF.

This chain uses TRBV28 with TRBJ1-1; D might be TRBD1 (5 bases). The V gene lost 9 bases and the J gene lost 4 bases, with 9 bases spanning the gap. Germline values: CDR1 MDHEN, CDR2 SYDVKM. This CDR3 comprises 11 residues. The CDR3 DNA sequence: TGTGCCAGTAGGACACTCACTGAAGCTTTCTTT. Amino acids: CASRTLTEAFF. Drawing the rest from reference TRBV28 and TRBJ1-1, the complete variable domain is DVKVTQSSRYLVKRTGEKVFLECVQDMDHENMFWYRQDPGLGLRLIYFSYDVKMKEKGDIPEGYSVSREKKERFSLILESASTNQTSMYLCASRTLTEAFFGQGTRLTVV.

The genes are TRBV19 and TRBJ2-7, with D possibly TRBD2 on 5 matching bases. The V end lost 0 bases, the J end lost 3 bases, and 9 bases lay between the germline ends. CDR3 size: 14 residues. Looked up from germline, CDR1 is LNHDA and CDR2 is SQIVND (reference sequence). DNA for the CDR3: TGTGCCAGTAGTATAGATCACGGGAACTACGAGCAGTACTTC. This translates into CASSIDHGNYEQYF.

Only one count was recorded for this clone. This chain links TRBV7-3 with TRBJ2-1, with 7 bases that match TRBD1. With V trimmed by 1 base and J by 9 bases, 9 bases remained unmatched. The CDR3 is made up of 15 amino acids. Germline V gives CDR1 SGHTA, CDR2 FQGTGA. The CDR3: CASSLNGQAAGEQFF. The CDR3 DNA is TGTGCCAGCAGCTTAAATGGACAGGCGGCCGGTGAGCAGTTCTTC.

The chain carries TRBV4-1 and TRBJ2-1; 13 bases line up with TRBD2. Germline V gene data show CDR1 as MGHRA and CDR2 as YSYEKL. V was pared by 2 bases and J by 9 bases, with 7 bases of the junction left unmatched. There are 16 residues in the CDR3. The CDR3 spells CASSQIGTSGIVEQFF. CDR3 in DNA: TGCGCCAGCAGCCAAATCGGGACTAGCGGGATCGTTGAGCAGTTCTTC.

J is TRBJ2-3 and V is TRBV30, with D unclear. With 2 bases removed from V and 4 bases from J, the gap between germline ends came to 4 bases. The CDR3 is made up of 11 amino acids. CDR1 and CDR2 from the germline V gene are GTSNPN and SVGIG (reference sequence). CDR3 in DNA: TGTGCCTGGAGTCCCTCAGATACGCAGTATTTT. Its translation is CAWSPSDTQYF.

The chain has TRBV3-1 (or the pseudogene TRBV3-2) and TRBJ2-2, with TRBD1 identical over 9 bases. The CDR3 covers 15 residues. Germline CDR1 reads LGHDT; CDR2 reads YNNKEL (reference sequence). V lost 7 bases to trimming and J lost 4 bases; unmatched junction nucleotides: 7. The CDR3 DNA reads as TGTGCCAGCACCCCGACAGGGGGGAGCACCGGGGAGCTGTTTTTT. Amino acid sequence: CASTPTGGSTGELFF.

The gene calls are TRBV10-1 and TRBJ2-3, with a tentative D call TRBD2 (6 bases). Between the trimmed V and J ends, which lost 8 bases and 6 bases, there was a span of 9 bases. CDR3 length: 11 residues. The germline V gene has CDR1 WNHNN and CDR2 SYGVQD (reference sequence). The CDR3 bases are TGCGCCAGCGGAGGGACTGATACGCAGTATTTT. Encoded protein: CASGGTDTQYF.

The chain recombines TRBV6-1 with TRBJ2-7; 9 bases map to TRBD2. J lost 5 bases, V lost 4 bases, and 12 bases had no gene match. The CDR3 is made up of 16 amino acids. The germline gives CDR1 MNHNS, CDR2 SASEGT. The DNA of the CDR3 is TGTGCCAGCAGTGCGTCATGGCGGGAGGGCCGCAACGAGCAGTACTTC. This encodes CASSASWREGRNEQYF.

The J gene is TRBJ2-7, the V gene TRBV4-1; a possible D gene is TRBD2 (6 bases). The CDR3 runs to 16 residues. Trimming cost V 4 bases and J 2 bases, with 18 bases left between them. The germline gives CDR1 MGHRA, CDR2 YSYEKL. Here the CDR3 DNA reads TGCGCCAGCAGCCGGGAACCGATGGAGGGCACCTACGAGCAGTACTTC. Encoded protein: CASSREPMEGTYEQYF.

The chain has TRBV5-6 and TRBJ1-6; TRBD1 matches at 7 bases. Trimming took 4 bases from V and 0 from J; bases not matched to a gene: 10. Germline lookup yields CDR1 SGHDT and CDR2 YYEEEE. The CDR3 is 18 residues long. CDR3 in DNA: TGTGCCAGCAGCATCCGGGACAGCCAGAGCTCCTATAATTCACCCCTCCACTTT. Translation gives CASSIRDSQSSYNSPLHF.

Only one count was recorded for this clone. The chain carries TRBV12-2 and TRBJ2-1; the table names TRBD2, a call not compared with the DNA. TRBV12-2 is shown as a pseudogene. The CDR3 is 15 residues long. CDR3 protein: CASRSTGTSPNEQFF. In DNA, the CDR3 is TGTGCAAGTCGATCCACCGGGACTAGCCCTAATGAGCAGTTCTTC.

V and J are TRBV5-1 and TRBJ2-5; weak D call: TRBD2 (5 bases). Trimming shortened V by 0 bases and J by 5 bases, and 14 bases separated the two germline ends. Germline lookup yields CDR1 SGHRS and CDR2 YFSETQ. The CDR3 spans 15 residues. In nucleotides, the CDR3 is TGCGCCAGCAGCTTGGTAGGAGGAGCAATGGAGACCCAGTACTTC. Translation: CASSLVGGAMETQYF.

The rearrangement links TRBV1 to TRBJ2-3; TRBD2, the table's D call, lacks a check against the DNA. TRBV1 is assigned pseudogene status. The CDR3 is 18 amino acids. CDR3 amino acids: CTSSQDSPTSGECDTQYF. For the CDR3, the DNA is TGCACCAGCAGCCAAGATTCCCCGACTAGCGGGGAATGTGATACGCAGTATTTT.

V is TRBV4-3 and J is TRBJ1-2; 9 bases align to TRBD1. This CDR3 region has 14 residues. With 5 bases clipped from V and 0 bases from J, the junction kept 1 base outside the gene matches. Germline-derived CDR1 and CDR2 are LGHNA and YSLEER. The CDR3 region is CASSDRGTNYGYTF. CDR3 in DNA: TGCGCCAGCAGCGACAGGGGGACTAACTATGGCTACACCTTC.

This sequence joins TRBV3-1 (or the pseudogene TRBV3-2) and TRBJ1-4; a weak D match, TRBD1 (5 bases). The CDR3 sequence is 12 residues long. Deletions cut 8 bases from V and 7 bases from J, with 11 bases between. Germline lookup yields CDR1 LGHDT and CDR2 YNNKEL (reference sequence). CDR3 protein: CASLGASEKLFF. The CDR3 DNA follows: TGTGCCAGCCTTGGGGCTTCTGAAAAACTGTTTTTT.

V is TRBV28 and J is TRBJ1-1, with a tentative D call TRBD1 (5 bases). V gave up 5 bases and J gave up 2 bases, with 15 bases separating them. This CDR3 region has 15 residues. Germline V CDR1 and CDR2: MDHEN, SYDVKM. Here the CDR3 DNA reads TGTGCCAGCAGTCGTGGACATACGATTAACACTGAAGCTTTCTTT. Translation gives CASSRGHTINTEAFF.

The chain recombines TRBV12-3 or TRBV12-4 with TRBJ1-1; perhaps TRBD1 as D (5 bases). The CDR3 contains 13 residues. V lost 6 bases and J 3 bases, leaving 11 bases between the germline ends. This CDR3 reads CASRPAGHTEAFF. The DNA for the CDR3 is TGTGCCAGCAGGCCAGCGGGGCACACTGAAGCTTTCTTT.

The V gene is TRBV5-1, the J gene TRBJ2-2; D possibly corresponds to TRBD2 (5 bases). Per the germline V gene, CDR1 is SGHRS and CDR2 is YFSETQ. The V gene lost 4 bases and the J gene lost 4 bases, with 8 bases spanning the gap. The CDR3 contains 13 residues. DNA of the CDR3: TGCGCCAGCAGCACGACTACCACCGGGGAGCTGTTTTTT. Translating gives CASSTTTTGELFF.

The CDR3 protein is CASSLGALRRLQETQYF. The CDR3 nucleotides read TGTGCCAGCAGCTTGGGGGCGCTTAGACGGTTACAAGAGACCCAGTACTTC. The gene calls are TRBV5-6 and TRBJ2-5; D is ambiguous. CDR1 and CDR2 (germline): SGHDT, YYEEEE. The CDR3 has 17 residues. The V end was cut by 0 bases, the J end by 2 bases, with 17 bases between.

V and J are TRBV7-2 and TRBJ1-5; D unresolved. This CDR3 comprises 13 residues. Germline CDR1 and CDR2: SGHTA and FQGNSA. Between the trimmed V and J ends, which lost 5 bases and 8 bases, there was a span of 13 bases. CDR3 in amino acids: CASSRFLGEPQHF. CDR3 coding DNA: TGTGCCAGCAGCCGTTTCCTCGGGGAGCCCCAGCATTTT.

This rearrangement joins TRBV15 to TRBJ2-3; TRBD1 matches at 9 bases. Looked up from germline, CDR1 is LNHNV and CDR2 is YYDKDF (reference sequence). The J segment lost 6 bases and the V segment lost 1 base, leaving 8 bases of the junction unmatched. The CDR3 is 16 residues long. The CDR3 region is CATSRGADRGGDTQYF. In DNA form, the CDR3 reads TGTGCCACCAGCAGAGGGGCCGACAGGGGGGGCGATACGCAGTATTTT.